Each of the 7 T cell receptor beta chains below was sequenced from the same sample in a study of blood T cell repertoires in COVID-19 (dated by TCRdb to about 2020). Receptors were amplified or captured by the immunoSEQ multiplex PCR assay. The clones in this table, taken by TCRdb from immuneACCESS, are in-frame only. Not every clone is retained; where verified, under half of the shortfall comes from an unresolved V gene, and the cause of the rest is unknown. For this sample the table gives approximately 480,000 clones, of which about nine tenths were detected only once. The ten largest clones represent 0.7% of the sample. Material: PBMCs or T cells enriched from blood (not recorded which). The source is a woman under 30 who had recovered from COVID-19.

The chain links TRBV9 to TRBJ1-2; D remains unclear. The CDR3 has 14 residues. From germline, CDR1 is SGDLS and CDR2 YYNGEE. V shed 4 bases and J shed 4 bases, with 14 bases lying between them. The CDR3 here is CASSPRTEAYGYTF. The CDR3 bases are TGTGCCAGCAGCCCTCGGACGGAGGCCTATGGCTACACCTTC.

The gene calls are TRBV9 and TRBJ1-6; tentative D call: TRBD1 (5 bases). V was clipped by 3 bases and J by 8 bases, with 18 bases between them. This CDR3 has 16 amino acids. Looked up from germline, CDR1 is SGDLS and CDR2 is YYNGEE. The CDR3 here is CASSANPDMRDSPLHF. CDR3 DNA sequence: TGTGCCAGCAGCGCCAACCCGGACATGCGCGATTCACCCCTCCACTTT.

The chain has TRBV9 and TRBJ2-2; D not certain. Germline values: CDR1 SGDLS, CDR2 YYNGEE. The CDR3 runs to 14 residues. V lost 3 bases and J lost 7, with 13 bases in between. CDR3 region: CASSAELYHGELFF. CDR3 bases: TGTGCCAGCAGCGCCGAACTATATCACGGGGAGCTGTTTTTT.

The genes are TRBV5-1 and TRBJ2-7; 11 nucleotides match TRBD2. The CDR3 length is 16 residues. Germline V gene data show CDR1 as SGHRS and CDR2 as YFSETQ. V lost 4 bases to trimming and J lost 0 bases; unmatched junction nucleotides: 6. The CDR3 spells CASSPRTSGYSYEQYF. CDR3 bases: TGCGCCAGCAGCCCGAGGACTAGCGGGTACTCCTACGAGCAGTACTTC.

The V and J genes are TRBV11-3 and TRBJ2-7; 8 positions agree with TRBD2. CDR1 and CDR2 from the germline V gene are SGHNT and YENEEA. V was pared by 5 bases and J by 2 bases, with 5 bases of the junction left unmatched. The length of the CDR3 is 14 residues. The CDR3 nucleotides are TGTGCCAGCAGCGAGGATAGCGGGACCTACGAGCAGTACTTC. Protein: CASSEDSGTYEQYF.

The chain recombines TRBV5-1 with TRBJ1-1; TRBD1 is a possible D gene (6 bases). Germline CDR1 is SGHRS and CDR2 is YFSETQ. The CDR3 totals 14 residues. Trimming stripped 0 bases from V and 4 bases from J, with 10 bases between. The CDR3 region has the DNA TGCGCCAGCAGCTTGGAATTGGACAGCACTGAAGCTTTCTTT. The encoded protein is CASSLELDSTEAFF.

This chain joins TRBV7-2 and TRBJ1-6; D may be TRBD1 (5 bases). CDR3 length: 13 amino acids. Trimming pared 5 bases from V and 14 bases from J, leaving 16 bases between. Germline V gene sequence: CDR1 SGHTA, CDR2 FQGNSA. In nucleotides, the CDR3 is TGTGCCAGCAGCCCCACCTTAGGGGCGGCCCTCCACTTT. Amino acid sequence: CASSPTLGAALHF. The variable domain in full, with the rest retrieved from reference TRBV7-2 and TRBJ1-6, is GAGVSQSPSNKVTEKGKDVELRCDPISGHTALYWYRQSLGQGLEFLIYFQGNSAPDKSGLPSDRFSAERTGGSVSTLTIQRTQQEDSAVYLCASSPTLGAALHFGNGTRLTVT.